Each of the 13 T cell receptor beta chains below was sequenced from the same sample in a study of CD8 T cells in Susac syndrome. Random hexamers primed reverse transcription of about 0.45 to 1 ug RNA. TCRdb reprocessed the immunoSEQ multiplex PCR reads via MiXCR and lists one record per CDR3 protein. The data show around 200,000 distinct CDR3 sequences, approximately 95% seen once. Sequences were obtained from CD4+ T cells from PBMCs. All receptors derive from a human donor with multiple sclerosis.

This clonotype appeared once. The genes are TRBV7-3 and TRBJ1-2; D is possibly TRBD1 (6 bases). CDR1 and CDR2 from the germline V gene are SGHTA and FQGTGA. The CDR3 runs 14 residues. Trimming took 5 bases from V and 4 from J, leaving 14 bases between them. The chain's CDR3 is CASSPAGGAYGYTF. The CDR3 DNA reads as TGTGCCAGCAGCCCCGCCGGGGGCGCCTATGGCTACACCTTC.

The chain is built from TRBV7-9 and TRBJ2-7; D gene unclear. This CDR3 region has 14 residues. CDR1 is SEHNR, CDR2 FQNEAQ, per germline (reference sequence). Deletions cut 3 bases from V and 2 bases from J, with 11 bases between. CDR3 sequence (DNA): TGTGCCAGCAGCTTCTGGGCGGCCACCTACGAGCAGTACGTC. Translated: CASSFWAATYEQYV.

The chain couples TRBV20-1 to TRBJ1-5, with unresolved D. Trimming took off 3 bases at V and 3 bases at J, with 12 bases between the two ends. This CDR3 has 14 residues. CDR1 and CDR2 (germline): DFQATT, SNEGSKA (reference sequence). The CDR3 DNA reads as TGCAGTGCTAGGGTGTCTCAGTACAATCAGCCCCAGCATTTT. Its translation: CSARVSQYNQPQHF.

V usage is TRBV30 and J usage is TRBJ2-5; D may be TRBD1 (6 bases). CDR1 and CDR2 (germline): GTSNPN, SVGIG (reference sequence). Between the trimmed V and J ends, which lost 1 base and 7 bases, there was a span of 10 bases. CDR3 length: 12 residues. For the CDR3, the DNA is TGTGCCTGGAGTGGGCTAGGGGGGACCCAGTACTTC. It specifies CAWSGLGGTQYF.

This sequence joins TRBV30 and TRBJ2-5; maybe TRBD2 (6 bases). Trimming took off 1 base at V and 1 base at J, with 10 bases between the two ends. Germline loops: CDR1 GTSNPN, CDR2 SVGIG (reference sequence). This CDR3 comprises 14 residues. CDR3 loop: CAWSGRDFQETQYF. CDR3 nucleotides: TGTGCCTGGAGTGGCCGGGACTTCCAAGAGACCCAGTACTTC.

This clonotype is a singleton in its sample. The V call is TRBV27, the J call TRBJ2-5, with TRBD2 as a possible D gene (6 bases). CDR3 length: 14 amino acids. CDR1 and CDR2 from the germline V gene are MNHEY and SMNVEV (reference sequence). Deletions cut 4 bases from V and 7 bases from J, with 16 bases between. The CDR3 DNA reads TGTGCCAGCAGTTCGGGAGACTGGTCAGGGACCCAGTACTTC. This encodes CASSSGDWSGTQYF.

V usage is TRBV30 and J usage is TRBJ2-2; D ambiguous. CDR1 is GTSNPN, CDR2 SVGIG, per germline (reference sequence). With 1 base removed from V and 3 bases from J, the gap between germline ends came to 9 bases. The CDR3 runs 14 residues. CDR3 sequence (DNA): TGTGCCTGGAGTGCCCTCAGGTACACCGGGGAGCTGTTTTTT. It translates to CAWSALRYTGELFF.

V is TRBV30 and J is TRBJ2-4; D not certain. Trimming took 8 bases from V and 1 from J, leaving 12 bases between them. CDR1 is GTSNPN, CDR2 SVGIG, per germline (reference sequence). The CDR3 has 13 residues. In DNA form, the CDR3 reads TGTGCCGGGAAGGAGAGGGCCAAAAACATTCAGTACTTC. It yields the protein CAGKERAKNIQYF.

This rearrangement joins TRBV7-9 to TRBJ1-1, with a weak D call TRBD1 (6 bases). CDR3 length: 16 residues. CDR1 is SEHNR and CDR2 is FQNEAQ in the germline V gene (reference sequence). With 2 bases removed from V and 7 bases from J, the gap between germline ends came to 20 bases. CDR3 residues: CASSLKYRGWDNEAFF. The DNA for the CDR3 is TGTGCCAGCAGCTTAAAGTATCGGGGTTGGGACAATGAAGCTTTCTTT.

Notes on this clonotype: A single base separates this from a much larger clone, so it may be a read error. The chain is built from TRBV2 and TRBJ2-7; D remains ambiguous. V was trimmed by 6 bases and J by 0 bases, leaving 6 bases between them. Germline CDR1 reads SNHLY; CDR2 reads FYNNEI. This CDR3 is built from 12 residues. CDR3 sequence reads: CASRLSSYEQYF. CDR3 nucleotides: TGTGCCAGCAGACTTAGCTCCTACGAGCAGTACTTC.

This chain connects TRBV20-1 to TRBJ1-5, with D tentatively TRBD1 (5 bases). This CDR3 contains 16 residues. The germline V gene encodes CDR1 DFQATT and CDR2 SNEGSKA (reference sequence). The V end lost 5 bases, the J end lost 4 bases, and 21 bases lay between the germline ends. CDR3 protein: CSAHAPGGWENQPQHF. The CDR3 DNA is TGCAGTGCTCACGCCCCCGGGGGTTGGGAGAATCAGCCCCAGCATTTT.

The V gene is TRBV7-3, the J gene TRBJ2-6; D remains unclear. V was cut by 2 bases and J by 0 bases, with 8 bases left in between. The germline CDR1 and CDR2 sequences are SGHTA and FQGTGA. The CDR3 totals 16 residues. For the CDR3, the DNA is TGTGCCAGCAGCTTAGATAGTAGCTCTGGGGCCAACGTCCTGACTTTC. This encodes CASSLDSSSGANVLTF.

The chain employs TRBV7-2 and TRBJ2-5; tentative D call: TRBD1 (5 bases). V was pared by 5 bases and J by 5 bases, with 15 bases between. Germline loops: CDR1 SGHTA, CDR2 FQGNSA. CDR3 length: 14 residues. The CDR3 sequence: CASSTQGWGETQYF. CDR3 in DNA: TGTGCCAGCAGCACCCAGGGTTGGGGCGAGACCCAGTACTTC. Together with reference TRBV7-2 and TRBJ2-5, the CDR3 gives the full variable domain: GAGVSQSPSNKVTEKGKDVELRCDPISGHTALYWYRQSLGQGLEFLIYFQGNSAPDKSGLPSDRFSAERTGGSVSTLTIQRTQQEDSAVYLCASSTQGWGETQYFGPGTRLLVL.